The sequence of this T cell receptor beta chain was determined in a study of control samples from healthy donors and cancer patients. Germline values: CDR1 SGHTA, CDR2 FQGTGA. V lost 3 bases to trimming and J lost 7 bases, with 10 bases between them. The CDR3 runs 13 residues. Data came from immunoSEQ multiplex PCR; TCRdb stores just in-frame clones and leaves some out. Of 20,000 to 25,000 clones in the sample, 85% were seen once. This receptor was identified in a man in his fifties or sixties with head and neck cancer. V and J are TRBV7-3 and TRBJ1-5; D is ambiguous. Sequenced material: PBMCs. The CDR3 nucleotides read TGTGCCAGCAGCTTGGGGTATGGGCAGCCCCAGCATTTT. Residues: CASSLGYGQPQHF.